This section outlines one T cell receptor (beta chain) sequence together with its context. The repertoire was sequenced with immunoSEQ multiplex PCR; TCRdb's copy has only in-frame clones and lacks some. The table records some 47,000 clones, 95% to 96% of them present only once. Germline loops: CDR1 PRHDT, CDR2 FYEKMQ (reference sequence). V shed 4 bases and J 4 bases; nucleotides not matched to a gene: 18. There are 18 residues in the CDR3. The data originate from a study of T cell changes during pregnancy in multiple sclerosis. The sample consisted of peripheral blood, taken in the second trimester of pregnancy. The rearrangement links TRBV13 to TRBJ2-5; TRBD2 matches 7 bases. This TCR came from a female donor with multiple sclerosis, enrolled in a pregnancy study. This CDR3 is CASSYAPTVPPGGETQYF. DNA for the CDR3: TGTGCCAGCAGCTACGCCCCGACAGTTCCCCCGGGAGGAGAGACCCAGTACTTC.